This record concerns one T cell receptor (beta chain) sequence. The antigen is not known. These data are taken from a study of T cells in localized non-small cell lung cancer. Study-level findings and limits: There was higher T cell clonality in uninvolved adjacent lung than in tumor, and it was highest there. Median approximately 61 top-100 tumor clones were shared with paired adjacent lung.

Assay used: immunoSEQ multiplex PCR; TCRdb lists only in-frame clones, some missing. The sample holds 25,000 to 35,000 clones; around three quarters are singletons and the top ten take 15% to 20%. Trimming took off 1 base at V and 4 bases at J, with 5 bases between the two ends. CDR1 LGHNA and CDR2 YSLEER come from the germline V gene. The CDR3 spans 13 residues. This TCR came from an older male donor with stage III squamous cell lung carcinoma. This chain links TRBV4-3 with TRBJ2-1; D not certain. The starting material was peripheral blood, obtained before any cancer treatment. CDR3 sequence: CASSQGEYNEQFF. The CDR3 region has the DNA TGCGCCAGCAGCCAAGGGGAATACAATGAGCAGTTCTTC.